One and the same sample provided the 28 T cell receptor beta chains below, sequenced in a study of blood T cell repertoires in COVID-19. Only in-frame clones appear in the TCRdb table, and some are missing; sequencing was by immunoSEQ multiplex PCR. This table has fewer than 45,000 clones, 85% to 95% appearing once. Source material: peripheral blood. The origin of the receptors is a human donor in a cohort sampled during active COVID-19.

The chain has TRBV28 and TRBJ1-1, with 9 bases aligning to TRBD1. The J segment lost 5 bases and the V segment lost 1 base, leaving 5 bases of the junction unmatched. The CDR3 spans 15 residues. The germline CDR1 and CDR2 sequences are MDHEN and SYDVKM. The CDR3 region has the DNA TGTGCCAGCAGTTTATCACAGGGGGCGCGGACTGAAGCTTTCTTT. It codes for CASSLSQGARTEAFF.

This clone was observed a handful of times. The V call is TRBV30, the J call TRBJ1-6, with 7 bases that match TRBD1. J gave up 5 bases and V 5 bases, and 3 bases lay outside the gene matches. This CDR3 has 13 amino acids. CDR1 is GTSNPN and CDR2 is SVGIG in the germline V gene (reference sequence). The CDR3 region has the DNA TGTGCCTGGGAGACAGGGAATAATTCACCCCTCCACTTT. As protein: CAWETGNNSPLHF.

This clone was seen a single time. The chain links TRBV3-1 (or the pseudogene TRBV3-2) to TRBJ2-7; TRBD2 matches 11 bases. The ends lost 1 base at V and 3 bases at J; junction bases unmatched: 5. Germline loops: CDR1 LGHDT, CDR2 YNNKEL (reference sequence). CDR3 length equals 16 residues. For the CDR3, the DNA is TGTGCCAGCAGCCAAGGACTAGCGGGAACTAACTACGAGCAGTACTTC. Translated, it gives CASSQGLAGTNYEQYF.

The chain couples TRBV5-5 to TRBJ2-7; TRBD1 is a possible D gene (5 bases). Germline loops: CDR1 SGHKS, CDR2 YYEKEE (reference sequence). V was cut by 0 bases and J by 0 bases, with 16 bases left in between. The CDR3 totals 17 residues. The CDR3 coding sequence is TGTGCCAGCAGCTTGGTTGCATTTCTGGGGCCCTCCTACGAGCAGTACTTC. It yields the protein CASSLVAFLGPSYEQYF.

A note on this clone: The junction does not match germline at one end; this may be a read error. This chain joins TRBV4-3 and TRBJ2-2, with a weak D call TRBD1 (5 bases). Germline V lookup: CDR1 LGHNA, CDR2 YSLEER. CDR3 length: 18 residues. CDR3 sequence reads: CASSEELEVPRDTGELFF. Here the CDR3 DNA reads TGCGCCAGCAGCGAAGAATTAGAGGTCCCCAGGGACACCGGGGAGCTGTTTTTT.

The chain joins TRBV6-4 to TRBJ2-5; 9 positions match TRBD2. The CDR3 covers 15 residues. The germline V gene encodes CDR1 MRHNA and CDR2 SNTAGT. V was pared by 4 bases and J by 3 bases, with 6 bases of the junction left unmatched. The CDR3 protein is CASSVAGGPEETQYF. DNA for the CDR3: TGTGCCAGCAGTGTCGCGGGGGGGCCAGAAGAGACCCAGTACTTC.

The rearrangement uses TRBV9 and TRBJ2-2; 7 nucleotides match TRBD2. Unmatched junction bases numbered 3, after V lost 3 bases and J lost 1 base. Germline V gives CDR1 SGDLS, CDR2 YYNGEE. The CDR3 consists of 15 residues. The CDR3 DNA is TGTGCCAGCAGCGGAGCGGGGCGGAACACCGGGGAGCTGTTTTTT. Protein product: CASSGAGRNTGELFF.

CDR3 residues: CASSPPAGYYEQYF. CDR3 nucleotide sequence: TGTGCCAGCAGTCCCCCCGCGGGATACTACGAGCAGTACTTC. This chain joins TRBV6-2 or TRBV6-3 and TRBJ2-7; D might be TRBD2 (6 bases). CDR1 MNHEY and CDR2 SVGEGT come from the germline V gene. The CDR3 extends over 14 amino acids. V gave up 5 bases and J gave up 3 bases, with 14 bases separating them.

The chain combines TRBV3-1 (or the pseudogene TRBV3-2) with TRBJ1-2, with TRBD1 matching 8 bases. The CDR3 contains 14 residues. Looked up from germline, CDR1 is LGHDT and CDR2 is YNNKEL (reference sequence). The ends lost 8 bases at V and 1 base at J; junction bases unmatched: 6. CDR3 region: CASGRQGINYGYTF. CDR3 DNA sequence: TGTGCCAGCGGCCGACAGGGGATTAACTATGGCTACACCTTC.

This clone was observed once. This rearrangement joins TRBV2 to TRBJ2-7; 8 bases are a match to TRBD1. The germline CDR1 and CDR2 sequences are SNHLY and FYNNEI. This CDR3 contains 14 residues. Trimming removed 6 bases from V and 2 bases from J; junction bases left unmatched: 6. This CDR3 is CASRGQGEAYEQYF. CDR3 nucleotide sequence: TGTGCCAGCAGAGGACAGGGCGAGGCCTACGAGCAGTACTTC.

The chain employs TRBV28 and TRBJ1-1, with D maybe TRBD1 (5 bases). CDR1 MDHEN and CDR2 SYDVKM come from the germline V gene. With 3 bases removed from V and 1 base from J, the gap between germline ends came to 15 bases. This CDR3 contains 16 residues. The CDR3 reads CASSFPPTTGNTEAFF. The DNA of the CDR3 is TGTGCCAGCAGTTTCCCCCCCACAACAGGGAACACTGAAGCTTTCTTT.

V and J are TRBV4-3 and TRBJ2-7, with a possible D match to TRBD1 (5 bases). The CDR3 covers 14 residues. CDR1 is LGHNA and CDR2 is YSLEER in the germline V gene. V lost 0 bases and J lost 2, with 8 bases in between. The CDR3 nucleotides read TGCGCCAGCAGCCAAGATCAGGGAACCTACGAGCAGTACTTC. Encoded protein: CASSQDQGTYEQYF.

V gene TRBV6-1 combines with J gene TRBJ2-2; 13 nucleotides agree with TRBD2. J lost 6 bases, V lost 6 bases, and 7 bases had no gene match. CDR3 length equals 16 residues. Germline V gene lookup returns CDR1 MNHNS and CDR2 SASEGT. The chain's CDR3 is CASSELAGGLPGELFF. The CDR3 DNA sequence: TGTGCCAGCAGCGAACTAGCGGGGGGGCTTCCCGGGGAGCTGTTTTTT.

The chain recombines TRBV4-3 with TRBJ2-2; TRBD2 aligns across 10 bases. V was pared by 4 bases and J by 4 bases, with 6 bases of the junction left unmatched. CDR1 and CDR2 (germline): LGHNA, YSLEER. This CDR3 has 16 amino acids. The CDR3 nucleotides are TGCGCCAGCAGCCGCCGAGCGGGAGGGACCACCGGGGAGCTGTTTTTT. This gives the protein CASSRRAGGTTGELFF.

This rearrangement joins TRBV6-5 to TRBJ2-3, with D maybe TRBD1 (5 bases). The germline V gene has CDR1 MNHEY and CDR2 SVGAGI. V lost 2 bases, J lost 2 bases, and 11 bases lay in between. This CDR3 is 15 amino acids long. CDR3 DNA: TGTGCCAGCAGTTACAGGGGCCCGGTCACAGATACGCAGTATTTT. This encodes CASSYRGPVTDTQYF.

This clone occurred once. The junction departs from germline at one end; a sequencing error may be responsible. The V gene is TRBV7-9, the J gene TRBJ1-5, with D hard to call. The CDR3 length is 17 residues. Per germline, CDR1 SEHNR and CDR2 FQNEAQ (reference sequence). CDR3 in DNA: TGTGTCAGCAGCTTAGGGCCCACGGCGGCTAGCAATCAGCCCCAGCATTTT. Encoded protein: CVSSLGPTAASNQPQHF.

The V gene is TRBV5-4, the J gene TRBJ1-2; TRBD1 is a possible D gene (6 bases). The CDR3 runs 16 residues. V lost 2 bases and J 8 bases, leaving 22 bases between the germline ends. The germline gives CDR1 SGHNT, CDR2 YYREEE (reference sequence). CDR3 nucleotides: TGTGCCAGCAGCTTTCTGGGAAACCAGGGGACCCTCGGCTACACCTTC. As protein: CASSFLGNQGTLGYTF.

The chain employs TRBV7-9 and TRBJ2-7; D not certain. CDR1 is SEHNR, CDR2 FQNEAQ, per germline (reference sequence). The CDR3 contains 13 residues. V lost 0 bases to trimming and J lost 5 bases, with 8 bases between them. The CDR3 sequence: CASSLAFQDEQYF. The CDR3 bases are TGTGCCAGCAGCTTAGCCTTTCAGGACGAGCAGTACTTC. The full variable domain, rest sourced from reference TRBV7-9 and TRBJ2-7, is DTGVSQNPRHKITKRGQNVTFRCDPISEHNRLYWYRQTLGQGPEFLTYFQNEAQLEKSRLLSDRFSAERPKGSFSTLEIQRTEQGDSAMYLCASSLAFQDEQYFGPGTRLTVT.

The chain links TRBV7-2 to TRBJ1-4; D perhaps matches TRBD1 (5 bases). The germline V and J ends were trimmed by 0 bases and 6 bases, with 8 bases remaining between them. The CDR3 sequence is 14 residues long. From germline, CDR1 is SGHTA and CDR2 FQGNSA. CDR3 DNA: TGTGCCAGCAGCTTAGCGGGGGGGGATGAAAAACTGTTTTTT. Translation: CASSLAGGDEKLFF.

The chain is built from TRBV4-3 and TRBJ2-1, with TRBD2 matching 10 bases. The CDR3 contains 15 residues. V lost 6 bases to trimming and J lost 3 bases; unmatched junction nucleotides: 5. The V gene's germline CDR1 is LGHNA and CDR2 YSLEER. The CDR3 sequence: CASSNPSGSYNEQFF. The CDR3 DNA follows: TGCGCCAGCAGTAATCCTAGCGGGAGCTACAATGAGCAGTTCTTC.

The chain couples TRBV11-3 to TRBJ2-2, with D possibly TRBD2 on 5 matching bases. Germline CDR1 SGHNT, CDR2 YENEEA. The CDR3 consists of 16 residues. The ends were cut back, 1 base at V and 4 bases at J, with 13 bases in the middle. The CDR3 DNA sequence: TGTGCCAGCAGCTTAGTTACGGGGATGGGCACCGGGGAGCTGTTTTTT. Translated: CASSLVTGMGTGELFF.

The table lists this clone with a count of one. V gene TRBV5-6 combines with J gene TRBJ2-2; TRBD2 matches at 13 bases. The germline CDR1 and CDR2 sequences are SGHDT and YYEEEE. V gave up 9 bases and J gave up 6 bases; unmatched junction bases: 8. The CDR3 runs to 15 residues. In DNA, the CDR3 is TGTGCCACCAAACTAGCGGGAGGGCCGTCCGGGGAGCTGTTTTTT. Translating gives CATKLAGGPSGELFF. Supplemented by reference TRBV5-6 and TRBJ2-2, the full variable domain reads DAGVTQSPTHLIKTRGQQVTLRCSPKSGHDTVSWYQQALGQGPQFIFQYYEEEERQRGNFPDRFSGHQFPNYSSELNVNALLLGDSALYLCATKLAGGPSGELFFGEGSRLTVL.

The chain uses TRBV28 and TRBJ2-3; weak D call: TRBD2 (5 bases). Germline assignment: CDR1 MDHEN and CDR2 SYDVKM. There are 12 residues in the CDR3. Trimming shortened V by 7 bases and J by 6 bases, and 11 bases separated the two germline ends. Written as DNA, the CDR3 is TGTGCCAGCACCCTACGCGGGGATACGCAGTATTTT. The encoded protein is CASTLRGDTQYF.

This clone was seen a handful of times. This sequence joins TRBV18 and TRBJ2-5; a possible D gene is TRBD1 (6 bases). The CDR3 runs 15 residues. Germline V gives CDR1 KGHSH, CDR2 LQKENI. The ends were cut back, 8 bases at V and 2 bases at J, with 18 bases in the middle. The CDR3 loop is CASTHGTKGQETQYF. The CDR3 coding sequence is TGTGCCAGCACCCACGGGACAAAGGGGCAAGAGACCCAGTACTTC.

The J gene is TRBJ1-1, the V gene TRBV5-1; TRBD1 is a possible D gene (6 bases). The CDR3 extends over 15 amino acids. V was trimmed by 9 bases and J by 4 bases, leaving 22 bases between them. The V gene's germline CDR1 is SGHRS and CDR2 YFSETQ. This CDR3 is CATSELGARITEAFF. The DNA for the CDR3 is TGCGCCACCTCTGAATTGGGGGCGAGGATCACTGAAGCTTTCTTT.

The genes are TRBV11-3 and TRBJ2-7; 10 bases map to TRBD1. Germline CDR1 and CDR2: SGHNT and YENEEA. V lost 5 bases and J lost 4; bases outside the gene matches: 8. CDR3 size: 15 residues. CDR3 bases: TGTGCCAGCAGCCGTTCGGGACAGGGGAGTTACGAGCAGTACTTC. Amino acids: CASSRSGQGSYEQYF.

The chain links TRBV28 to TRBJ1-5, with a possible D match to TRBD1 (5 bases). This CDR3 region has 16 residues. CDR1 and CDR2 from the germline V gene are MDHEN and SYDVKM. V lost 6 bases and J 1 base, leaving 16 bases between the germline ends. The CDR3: CASSPGRELSNQPQHF. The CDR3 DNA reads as TGTGCCAGCAGCCCAGGGCGGGAATTGAGCAATCAGCCCCAGCATTTT. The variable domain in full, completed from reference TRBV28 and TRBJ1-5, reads DVKVTQSSRYLVKRTGEKVFLECVQDMDHENMFWYRQDPGLGLRLIYFSYDVKMKEKGDIPEGYSVSREKKERFSLILESASTNQTSMYLCASSPGRELSNQPQHFGDGTRLSIL.

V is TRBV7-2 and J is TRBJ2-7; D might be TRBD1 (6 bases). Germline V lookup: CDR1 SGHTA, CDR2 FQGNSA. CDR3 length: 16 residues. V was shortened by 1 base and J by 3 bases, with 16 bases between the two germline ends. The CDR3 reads CASSLVTGDKGYEQYF. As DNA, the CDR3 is TGTGCCAGCAGCTTAGTGACAGGCGACAAGGGCTACGAGCAGTACTTC.